This T cell receptor beta chain was recovered during a study of shared clonotypes between healthy human individuals (TCRdb year 2020). Regarding the research as a whole: Two women and three men aged 18 to 49 years were included in the cohort. For each donor, CD4 naive and CD4 memory were each run on three plates, CD8 naive on two plates, and CD8 memory on one plate. To estimate repertoire size and how much clonotype sharing occurs between individuals, the study deeply sequenced the blood TCR repertoires of five healthy adults. Different laboratories and diverse techniques were used to prepare libraries and sequence TCR repertoires, to increase sequencing depth and limit assay-specific biases. Each donor's leukapheresis produced roughly between roughly 0.85 and 9.5 billion PBMCs. What the study reported, not specific to this receptor: Across a handful of donors, approximately 5% of naive CD4, roughly 3.3% of naive CD8, under 2.5% of memory CD4, and roughly 0.41% of memory CD8 clonotypes were shared. Sampling was restricted to blood, and TCR repertoires in tissue are likely to differ from TCR repertoires in blood. Compared with non-shared clonotypes, the clonotypes found in all four sorted-subset donors had higher generation probabilities. Rarefaction of sorted-subset datasets indicated incomplete sequencing despite the large sequencing depth. Naive subsets generally had larger estimated clonotype richness than memory subsets. The small number of donors limited the genetic and exposure-history diversity represented. Based on pairwise subsampling, the degree of clonotype sharing among donors was expected to be affected by sequencing depth.

The CDR3 contains 13 residues, cysteine and phenylalanine counted. The DNA shown is the 39-base CDR3, in frame from base 1. Based on the germline V gene, the CDR1 and CDR2 sequences are MGHRA and YSYEKL. The V end loses 3 bases and the J end loses 4 bases, and a stretch of 9 bases separates them. CD8 naive samples were CD45RO-negative cells positively selected for CCR7, giving a CD45RA+CCR7+ population that excluded TemRA cells. The donors were healthy, HIV-negative adults who had no recently reported acute infections or vaccinations. All donors were Caucasian adults living in Nashville, Tennessee, USA. Blood was collected by leukapheresis, and PBMCs were isolated by Ficoll-Histopaque density gradient centrifugation and then cryopreserved in liquid nitrogen vapor phase. Analytical flow cytometry was used to check the purity and quantity of each magnetically sorted T cell population. From each sorted fraction, genomic DNA was isolated and quantified by UV absorbance on a Nanodrop 2000c.

A note on this clone: Its antigen remains unidentified. No much larger clone is present one base from it, and per-base qualities are unavailable. Other nucleotide sequences from this sample produce the same CDR3.

Using the deep immunoSEQ assay, TCR CDR3 regions were amplified from genomic DNA by multiplex PCR. Extracted genomic DNA from each cell subset was distributed evenly across all wells of several immunoSEQ 96-well plates, and each plate was treated as a replicate. For sorted subsets, each replicate PCR was loaded with roughly 0.2 ug genomic DNA, equivalent to 30,000 or so T cell genomes. Purified libraries were measured with a Qubit 3.0 fluorometer, size-checked on a Bioanalyzer 2100, and measured again with the KAPA Library Quantification kit. Each immunoSEQ 96-well plate was sequenced on its own single-read 150-cycle Illumina NextSeq 550 flow cell. Per the original workflow: Because only junctional sequences without quality scores were contained in the immunoSEQ output, filtering matching that applied to full-length reads could not be performed. To assign V/J genes and CDR3, sequences were annotated against IMGT germline references using PyIR, a Python wrapper for IgBLAST v1.9. Reads were removed for weak V/J assignments (E-value above 1e-6), missing CDR3, stop codons, out-of-frame junctions, or ambiguous translated residues. V3J clonotypes were defined by identical inferred V gene, J gene, and CDR3 amino acid sequence. The percentage overlap between two repertoires was calculated by dividing the number of shared unique clonotypes by the size of the smaller repertoire. Repertoire richness was assessed with RTK rarefaction, the Chao1 estimator, and Recon v2.1 estimates of unobserved clonotypes. Generation probabilities were computed with OLGA for all TCRbeta clonotypes obtained by the gDNA method from several donors. TCRdb provides this immuneACCESS table in a form limited to in-frame rearrangements. Some clones are lacking; in checked studies, under half of them reflect an unresolved V gene, and why the rest are absent is not known. From that table come the V and J calls and clone size; the DNA was used to work out D and trimming. The sample table contains some 2.1 million clones; only one count was recorded for about 95% of them. The biggest ten clones account for about 1.1% of the sample.

The clonotype was recovered from a man between 18 and 29 years old in good health. The V and J segments used are TRBV4-1 and TRBJ1-2; no D gene is confidently identified. Sequencing was done on a sample of naive CD8+ T cells sorted from blood. The cell subset or site label, read with the paper, signifies: CD45RA+CCR7+. The DNA sequence is TGCGCCAGCAGCCACGGGGTACCCTATGGCTACACCTTC. This yields the protein CASSHGVPYGYTF.